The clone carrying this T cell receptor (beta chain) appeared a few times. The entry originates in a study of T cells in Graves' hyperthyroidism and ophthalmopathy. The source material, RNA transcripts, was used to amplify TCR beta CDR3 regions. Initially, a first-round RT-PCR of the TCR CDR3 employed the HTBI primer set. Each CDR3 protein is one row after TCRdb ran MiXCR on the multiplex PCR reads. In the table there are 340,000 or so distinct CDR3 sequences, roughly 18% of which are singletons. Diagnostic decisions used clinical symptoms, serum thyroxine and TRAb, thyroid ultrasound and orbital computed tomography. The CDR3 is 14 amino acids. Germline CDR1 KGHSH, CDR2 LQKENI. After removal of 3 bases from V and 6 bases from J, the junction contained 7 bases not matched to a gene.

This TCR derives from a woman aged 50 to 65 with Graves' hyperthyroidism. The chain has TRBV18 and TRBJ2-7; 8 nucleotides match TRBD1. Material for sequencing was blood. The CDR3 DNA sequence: TGTGCCAGCTCACCTTTCGGACAGGGTGGCGAGCAGTACGTC. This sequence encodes CASSPFGQGGEQYV.